This TCR beta chain was captured in a study of T cells in narcolepsy. Across the whole study: Enrolled donors included narcolepsy type 1 or type 2 patients and healthy controls.

V lost 10 bases to trimming and J lost 4 bases; unmatched junction nucleotides: 13. The CDR3 covers 16 residues. Germline assignment: CDR1 MDHEN and CDR2 SYDVKM. With regard to this clone: Its antigen is undetermined.

Generated by immunoSEQ multiplex PCR, the TCRdb table keeps only in-frame clones and is missing some. The sample lists some 13,000 clones; 70% to 90% were seen once. Study outcomes and limitations: No autoreactive T cell clone sequences appeared in some memory CD4+ repertoires.

Sequenced sample: CD45RA- memory CD4+ T cells from PBMCs. The chain combines TRBV28 with TRBJ2-1, with 10 bases fitting TRBD1. The sequence was collected from a human donor with narcolepsy. Here the CDR3 reads CAIFHIRTGGYNEQFF. The CDR3 region has the DNA TGTGCCATCTTCCACATCCGGACAGGGGGTTACAATGAGCAGTTCTTC.